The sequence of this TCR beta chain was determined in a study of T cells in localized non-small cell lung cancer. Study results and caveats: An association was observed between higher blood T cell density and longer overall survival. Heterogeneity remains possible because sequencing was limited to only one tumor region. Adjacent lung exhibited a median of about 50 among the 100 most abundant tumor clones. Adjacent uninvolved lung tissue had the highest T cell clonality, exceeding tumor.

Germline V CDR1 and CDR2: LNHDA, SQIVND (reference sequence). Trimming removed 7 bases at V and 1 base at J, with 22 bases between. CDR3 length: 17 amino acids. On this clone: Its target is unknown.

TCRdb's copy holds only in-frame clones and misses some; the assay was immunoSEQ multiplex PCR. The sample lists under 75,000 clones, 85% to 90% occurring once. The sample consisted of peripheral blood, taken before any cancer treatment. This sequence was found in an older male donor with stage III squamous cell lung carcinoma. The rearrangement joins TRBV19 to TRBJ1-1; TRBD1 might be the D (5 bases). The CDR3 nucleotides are TGTGCCAGTATCTCCCCCAAGGCGACAGAGGGGAACACTGAAGCTTTCTTT. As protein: CASISPKATEGNTEAFF.